A selection of T cell receptor beta chains follows, all from one sample in a study of T cells in Graves' hyperthyroidism and ophthalmopathy. TCRdb analysed the multiplex PCR reads with MiXCR anew, one entry per CDR3 protein. The data contain a few hundred thousand distinct CDR3 sequences, less than 25% of them seen just once; the ten biggest clones take up more than 20%. Sequencing input: blood. These receptor sequences come from a man younger than 30 with Graves' hyperthyroidism. Both conserved end residues are trimmed from each CDR3. A D gene is named only where the DNA matches it firmly.

v_call	d_call	j_call	cdr3_aa
TRBV7-6	TRBD2	TRBJ2-7	ASGLAATYEQY
TRBV10-2	NA	TRBJ1-1	ASSESGAPGAF
TRBV18	NA	TRBJ1-1	ASSPLDNTEAF
TRBV7-2	NA	TRBJ1-2	ASSLRAATGYGYT
TRBV6-5	TRBD2	TRBJ2-5	ASSYSLAGGKETQY
TRBV12-3/TRBV12-4	NA	TRBJ2-7	ASSFGQLGEQY
TRBV6-5	TRBD2	TRBJ2-7	ASGLAGSYEQY
TRBV28	NA	TRBJ1-2	ASSSGADT
TRBV30	NA	TRBJ1-5	AWSKGRQPQH
TRBV12-3/TRBV12-4	NA	TRBJ1-1	ASSPGFSEAF
TRBV19	NA	TRBJ2-6	ASALPGDGANVLT
TRBV5-1	NA	TRBJ2-2	ASCRDGLKNTGELF
TRBV6-1	NA	TRBJ2-7	ASSEGTVSYDQY
TRBV7-3	NA	TRBJ1-5	ASPRKMKH
TRBV11-2	TRBD2	TRBJ2-5	ASSLGLAGVQETQY
TRBV4-1	NA	TRBJ1-5	ASSQGVPTGQPQH
TRBV27	TRBD2	TRBJ2-7	ASRSGSGGAYEQY
TRBV6-1	NA	TRBJ1-2	ASSEQGSNYGYT
TRBV6-1	NA	TRBJ1-6	ASRRSSYNSPLH
TRBV4-1	NA	TRBJ2-3	ASSQGLTSGTDTQY
TRBV28	TRBD2	TRBJ2-5	ASSLGGLVGETQY
TRBV12-3/TRBV12-4	TRBD1	TRBJ2-7	ASSSGTGVPYEQY
TRBV12-3/TRBV12-4	NA	TRBJ1-2	ASSRGTDFYGYT
TRBV10-1	TRBD2	TRBJ2-3	ASSSGTRQTQY
TRBV19	NA	TRBJ2-7	ASSAGITYEQY
TRBV6-5	NA	TRBJ2-7	ASSYETGPYEQY
TRBV18	NA	TRBJ2-7	ASSPSEDSVDEQY
TRBV6-1	NA	TRBJ1-2	ASGVRGGTNYGYT
TRBV20-1	NA	TRBJ2-7	SAFGGTLWEQY
TRBV18	NA	TRBJ1-1	ASSPVDRQNTEAF
TRBV20-1	NA	TRBJ1-1	SARAAGVNTEAF
TRBV6-5	NA	TRBJ1-1	ASRAGGDTEAF
TRBV2	TRBD2	TRBJ2-2	ASRGTSGATGELF
TRBV9	NA	TRBJ2-2	ASSVAPGGPRTGELF
TRBV2	NA	TRBJ2-2	ASSEEETGELF
TRBV2	TRBD2	TRBJ2-7	AIFERGEQY
TRBV7-2	NA	TRBJ2-7	ASSLVTGEAYEQY
TRBV4-1	NA	TRBJ1-2	ASSQEGGFGGYT
TRBV6-2/TRBV6-3	TRBD1	TRBJ1-1	ASSSWAGQGRAVWTEAF
TRBV13	NA	TRBJ1-3	ASSSRVVSGNTIY
TRBV10-3	NA	TRBJ2-7	ASSESDTASYEQY
TRBV12-3/TRBV12-4	NA	TRBJ2-7	ASSLGQMATLEQY
TRBV28	TRBD1	TRBJ1-2	ASSARDRAYGYT
TRBV7-8	NA	TRBJ1-6	ASSLVGRISYNSPLH
TRBV14	TRBD1	TRBJ1-1	ASSQALGQGNTEAF